A selection of T cell receptor beta chains follows, all from one sample in a study of blood T cell repertoires in COVID-19. The method was immunoSEQ multiplex PCR; TCRdb's version includes in-frame clones alone and lacks a portion of them. The sample holds around 140,000 clones; under 90% are singletons and the top ten take around 3.4%. Sample: peripheral blood. These receptors were obtained from a man between 65 and 85 years old who had recovered from COVID-19. Each CDR3 is given with its conserved first and last residue. The D gene is left open where the match is weak. Expanded clones are given a class, and other clones once, few, many or no size at all.

d_gene: NA; abundance: NA; j_gene: TRBJ2-7; v_gene: TRBV5-1; CDR3aa: CASSLWPGGRRYEQYF; CDR3nt: TGCGCCAGCAGCCTCTGGCCGGGGGGCAGGAGATACGAGCAGTACTTC
d_gene: NA; abundance: few; j_gene: TRBJ2-5; v_gene: TRBV20-1; CDR3aa: CSGDYQETQYF; CDR3nt: TGCAGTGGGGACTACCAAGAGACCCAGTACTTC
d_gene: NA; abundance: NA; j_gene: TRBJ1-1; v_gene: TRBV19; CDR3aa: CASSVTGITEAFF; CDR3nt: TGTGCCAGTAGTGTCACAGGGATCACTGAAGCTTTCTTT
d_gene: NA; abundance: NA; j_gene: TRBJ2-1; v_gene: TRBV5-1; CDR3aa: CASSLGTAFSSYNEQFF; CDR3nt: TGCGCCAGCAGCTTGGGGACAGCGTTCAGCTCCTACAATGAGCAGTTCTTC
d_gene: TRBD2; abundance: NA; j_gene: TRBJ2-7; v_gene: TRBV6-2/TRBV6-3; CDR3aa: CASRPSTSGSYEQYF; CDR3nt: TGTGCCAGCAGACCTTCGACTAGCGGGAGTTACGAGCAGTACTTC
d_gene: NA; abundance: once; j_gene: TRBJ1-2; v_gene: TRBV12-3/TRBV12-4; CDR3aa: CASSFRSGDGYTF; CDR3nt: TGTGCCAGCAGTTTTAGATCAGGCGATGGCTACACCTTC
d_gene: TRBD2; abundance: NA; j_gene: TRBJ2-2; v_gene: TRBV9; CDR3aa: CASSVAGGLAGELFF; CDR3nt: TGTGCCAGCAGCGTAGCGGGAGGGCTCGCCGGGGAGCTGTTTTTT
d_gene: NA; abundance: NA; j_gene: TRBJ2-7; v_gene: TRBV3-1/TRBV3-2; CDR3aa: CASSQLQGFSYEQYF; CDR3nt: TGTGCCAGCAGCCAACTACAGGGCTTTTCCTACGAGCAGTACTTC
d_gene: NA; abundance: NA; j_gene: TRBJ1-5; v_gene: TRBV27; CDR3aa: CASSFDGVSNQPQHF; CDR3nt: TGTGCCAGCAGTTTTGACGGGGTTAGCAATCAGCCCCAGCATTTT
d_gene: TRBD2; abundance: NA; j_gene: TRBJ2-1; v_gene: TRBV25-1; CDR3aa: CASSVLAGVNEQFF; CDR3nt: TGTGCCAGCAGTGTACTAGCGGGAGTCAATGAGCAGTTCTTC
d_gene: NA; abundance: NA; j_gene: TRBJ1-2; v_gene: TRBV7-2; CDR3aa: CASSPYNVQYGYTF; CDR3nt: TGTGCCAGCAGCCCGTACAACGTCCAGTATGGCTACACCTTC
d_gene: NA; abundance: NA; j_gene: TRBJ1-1; v_gene: TRBV12-3/TRBV12-4; CDR3aa: CASSLQGSTEAFF; CDR3nt: TGTGCCAGCAGTTTACAGGGTAGCACTGAAGCTTTCTTT
d_gene: NA; abundance: NA; j_gene: TRBJ2-1; v_gene: TRBV30; CDR3aa: CACQTEGDEQFF; CDR3nt: TGTGCCTGCCAGACGGAGGGCGATGAGCAGTTCTTC
d_gene: TRBD2; abundance: NA; j_gene: TRBJ2-3; v_gene: TRBV5-1; CDR3aa: CASSVGLAGTDTQYF; CDR3nt: TGCGCCAGCAGCGTCGGACTAGCAGGCACAGATACGCAGTATTTT
d_gene: NA; abundance: NA; j_gene: TRBJ1-1; v_gene: TRBV4-3; CDR3aa: CASSQAPDRSGTEAFF; CDR3nt: TGCGCCAGCAGCCAAGCTCCCGACAGGTCAGGAACTGAAGCTTTCTTT
d_gene: TRBD1; abundance: many; j_gene: TRBJ1-2; v_gene: TRBV3-1/TRBV3-2; CDR3aa: CASSQGDSNGYTF; CDR3nt: TGTGCCAGCAGCCAAGGGGACAGTAATGGCTACACCTTC
d_gene: NA; abundance: NA; j_gene: TRBJ2-5; v_gene: TRBV27; CDR3aa: CASSLGSSDRQYF; CDR3nt: TGTGCCAGCAGTTTAGGGTCTAGCGATCGACAGTACTTC
d_gene: NA; abundance: once; j_gene: TRBJ2-3; v_gene: TRBV7-9; CDR3aa: CASSLFSGGQEYF; CDR3nt: TGTGCCAGCAGCTTATTTAGCGGGGGACAGGAGTATTTT
d_gene: NA; abundance: NA; j_gene: TRBJ2-3; v_gene: TRBV9; CDR3aa: CASSGTSRDTQYF; CDR3nt: TGTGCCAGCAGCGGGACTTCCAGAGATACGCAGTATTTT
d_gene: TRBD1; abundance: NA; j_gene: TRBJ1-2; v_gene: TRBV7-6; CDR3aa: CASSPRGPNYGYTF; CDR3nt: TGTGCCAGCAGCCCCAGGGGGCCTAACTATGGCTACACCTTC
d_gene: NA; abundance: few; j_gene: TRBJ2-7; v_gene: TRBV19; CDR3aa: CASSIGGYEQYF; CDR3nt: TGTGCCAGTAGTATCGGCGGGTACGAGCAGTACTTC
d_gene: NA; abundance: once; j_gene: TRBJ1-2; v_gene: TRBV5-6; CDR3aa: CASSLRDYGYTF; CDR3nt: TGTGCCAGCAGCTTACGGGACTATGGCTACACCTTC
d_gene: NA; abundance: NA; j_gene: TRBJ2-7; v_gene: TRBV6-6; CDR3aa: CASSTDTTYEQYF; CDR3nt: TGTGCCAGCAGTACGGACACTACCTACGAGCAGTACTTC
d_gene: TRBD2; abundance: few; j_gene: TRBJ2-6; v_gene: TRBV2; CDR3aa: CASSEITGGIGANVLTF; CDR3nt: TGTGCCAGCAGTGAGATTACGGGAGGGATAGGGGCCAACGTCCTGACTTTC
d_gene: NA; abundance: NA; j_gene: TRBJ2-5; v_gene: TRBV27; CDR3aa: CASSPTHPAYQETQYF; CDR3nt: TGTGCCAGCAGTCCAACCCACCCCGCGTACCAAGAGACCCAGTACTTC
d_gene: TRBD1; abundance: NA; j_gene: TRBJ2-3; v_gene: TRBV13; CDR3aa: CASSLGWTGGTDTQYF; CDR3nt: TGTGCCAGCAGCTTAGGCTGGACAGGGGGCACAGATACGCAGTATTTT
d_gene: NA; abundance: NA; j_gene: TRBJ2-1; v_gene: TRBV11-2; CDR3aa: CASSSNEQFF; CDR3nt: TGTGCCAGCAGCTCAAATGAGCAGTTCTTC
d_gene: NA; abundance: NA; j_gene: TRBJ1-1; v_gene: TRBV25-1; CDR3aa: CASRNYRDTEAFF; CDR3nt: TGTGCCAGCAGGAACTACAGGGACACTGAAGCTTTCTTT
d_gene: TRBD1; abundance: NA; j_gene: TRBJ1-1; v_gene: TRBV6-2/TRBV6-3; CDR3aa: CASSYDRGRMNTEAFF; CDR3nt: TGTGCCAGCAGTTACGACAGGGGGAGAATGAACACTGAAGCTTTCTTT
d_gene: TRBD1; abundance: NA; j_gene: TRBJ2-7; v_gene: TRBV6-5; CDR3aa: CASSYSGQEYEQYF; CDR3nt: TGTGCCAGCAGTTACTCGGGACAGGAGTACGAGCAGTACTTC
d_gene: TRBD2; abundance: NA; j_gene: TRBJ2-7; v_gene: TRBV5-1; CDR3aa: CASSPVAGAEYVLVTYEQYF; CDR3nt: TGCGCCAGCAGCCCCGTAGCGGGAGCGGAATATGTATTGGTGACTTACGAGCAGTACTTC
d_gene: TRBD2; abundance: few; j_gene: TRBJ2-3; v_gene: TRBV9; CDR3aa: CASSYRTSGTQYF; CDR3nt: TGTGCCAGCAGCTACCGGACTAGCGGTACGCAGTATTTT
d_gene: TRBD1; abundance: NA; j_gene: TRBJ2-7; v_gene: TRBV7-8; CDR3aa: CASSLNLGQGWHEQYF; CDR3nt: TGTGCCAGCAGCTTGAACCTTGGACAGGGGTGGCACGAGCAGTACTTC
d_gene: NA; abundance: NA; j_gene: TRBJ1-1; v_gene: TRBV2; CDR3aa: CASSGQRNTEAFF; CDR3nt: TGTGCCAGCAGTGGACAGAGGAACACTGAAGCTTTCTTT
d_gene: TRBD2; abundance: NA; j_gene: TRBJ2-4; v_gene: TRBV7-8; CDR3aa: CASSRLAGKRYF; CDR3nt: TGTGCCAGCAGCCGCCTAGCGGGCAAAAGGTACTTC
d_gene: NA; abundance: NA; j_gene: TRBJ2-1; v_gene: TRBV29-1; CDR3aa: CSAIQGRGEQFF; CDR3nt: TGCAGCGCAATACAGGGTCGGGGAGAGCAGTTCTTC
d_gene: TRBD1; abundance: NA; j_gene: TRBJ2-6; v_gene: TRBV19; CDR3aa: CASSISQGGTGANVLTF; CDR3nt: TGTGCCAGTAGTATTTCACAGGGGGGCACTGGGGCCAACGTCCTGACTTTC